The source of this T cell receptor beta chain is a study of blood T cell repertoires in COVID-19. This CDR3 region has 14 residues. The germline V gene encodes CDR1 MNHNY and CDR2 SVGAGI (reference sequence). V was pared by 6 bases and J by 7 bases, with 18 bases between. In the authors' workflow: Quantification of nucleated cells was approximated via reference gene primer amplification. Clones were read by immunoSEQ multiplex PCR, and TCRdb kept only the in-frame ones, dropping some. From that table come the V and J calls and clone size; the DNA was used to work out D and trimming. The table records approximately 90,000 clones, about nine tenths of them present only once.

This TCR was recovered from a woman of 80 years or more with acute or convalescent COVID-19. The sample consisted of peripheral blood. This chain connects TRBV6-6 to TRBJ1-1, with D perhaps TRBD1 (5 bases). The CDR3 here is CASSPKGALGEAFF. CDR3 sequence (DNA): TGTGCCAGCAGCCCTAAAGGGGCGCTGGGTGAAGCTTTCTTT.